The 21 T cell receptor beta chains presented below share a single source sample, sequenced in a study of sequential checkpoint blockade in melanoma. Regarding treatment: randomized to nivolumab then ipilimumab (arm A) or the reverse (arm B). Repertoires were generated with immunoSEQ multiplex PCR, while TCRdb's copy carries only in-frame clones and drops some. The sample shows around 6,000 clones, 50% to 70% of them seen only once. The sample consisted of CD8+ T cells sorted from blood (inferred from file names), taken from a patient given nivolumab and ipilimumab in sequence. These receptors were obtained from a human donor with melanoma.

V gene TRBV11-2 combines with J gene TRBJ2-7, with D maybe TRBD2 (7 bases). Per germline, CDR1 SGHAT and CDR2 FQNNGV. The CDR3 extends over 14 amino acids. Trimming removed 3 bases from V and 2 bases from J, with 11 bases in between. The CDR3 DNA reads TGTGCCAGCAGCTTGGGGGGGGACACCTACGAGCAGTACTTC. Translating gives CASSLGGDTYEQYF.

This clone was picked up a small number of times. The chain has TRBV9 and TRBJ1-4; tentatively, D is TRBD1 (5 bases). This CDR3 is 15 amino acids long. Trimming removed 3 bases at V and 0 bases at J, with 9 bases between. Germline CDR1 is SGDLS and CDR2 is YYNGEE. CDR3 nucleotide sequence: TGTGCCAGCAGCGAAGGGGCGGCAACTAATGAAAAACTGTTTTTT. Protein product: CASSEGAATNEKLFF.

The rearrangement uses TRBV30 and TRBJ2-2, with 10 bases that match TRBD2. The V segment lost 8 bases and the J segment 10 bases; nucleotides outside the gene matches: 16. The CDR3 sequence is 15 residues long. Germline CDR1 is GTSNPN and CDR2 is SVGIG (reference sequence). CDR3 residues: CAGGRTSGPGEELFF. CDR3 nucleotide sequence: TGTGCCGGGGGGCGGACTAGCGGCCCCGGTGAGGAGCTGTTTTTT. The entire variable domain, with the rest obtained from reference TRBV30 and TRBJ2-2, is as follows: SQTIHQWPATLVQPVGSPLSLECTVEGTSNPNLYWYRQAAGRGLQLLFYSVGIGQISSEVPQNLSASRPQDRQFILSSKKLLLSDSGFYLCAGGRTSGPGEELFFGEGSRLTVL.

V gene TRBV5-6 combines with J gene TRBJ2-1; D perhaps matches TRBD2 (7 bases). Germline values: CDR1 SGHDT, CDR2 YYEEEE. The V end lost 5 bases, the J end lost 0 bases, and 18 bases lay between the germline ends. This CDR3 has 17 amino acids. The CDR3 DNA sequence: TGTGCCAGCAGTCGGGGGGTGGGGACAATCTCCTACAATGAGCAGTTCTTC. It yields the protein CASSRGVGTISYNEQFF.

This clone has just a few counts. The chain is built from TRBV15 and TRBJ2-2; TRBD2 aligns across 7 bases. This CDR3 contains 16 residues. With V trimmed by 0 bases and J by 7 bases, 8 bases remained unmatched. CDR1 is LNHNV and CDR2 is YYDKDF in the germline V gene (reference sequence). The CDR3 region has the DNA TGTGCCACCAGCAGAGATCTAGGCGGGAGTCTCGGGGAGCTGTTTTTT. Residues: CATSRDLGGSLGELFF. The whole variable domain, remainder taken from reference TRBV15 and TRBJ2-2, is DAMVIQNPRYQVTQFGKPVTLSCSQTLNHNVMYWYQQKSSQAPKLLFHYYDKDFNNEADTPDNFQSRRPNTSFCFLDIRSPGLGDTAMYLCATSRDLGGSLGELFFGEGSRLTVL.

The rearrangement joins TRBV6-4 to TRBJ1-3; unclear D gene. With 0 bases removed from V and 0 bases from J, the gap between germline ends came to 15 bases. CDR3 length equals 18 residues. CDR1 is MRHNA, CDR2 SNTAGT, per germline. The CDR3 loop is CASSDSRNTSFSGNTIYF. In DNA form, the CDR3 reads TGTGCCAGCAGTGACTCGAGGAACACGTCTTTCTCTGGAAACACCATATATTTT.

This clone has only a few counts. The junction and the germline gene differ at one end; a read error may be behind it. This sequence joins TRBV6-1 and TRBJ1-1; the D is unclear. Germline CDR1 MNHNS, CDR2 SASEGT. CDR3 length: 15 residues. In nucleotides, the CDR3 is TGTGCCAGCAGTTTAGGGCCCTCGGGGAACTCTGAAGCTTTCTTT. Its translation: CASSLGPSGNSEAFF.

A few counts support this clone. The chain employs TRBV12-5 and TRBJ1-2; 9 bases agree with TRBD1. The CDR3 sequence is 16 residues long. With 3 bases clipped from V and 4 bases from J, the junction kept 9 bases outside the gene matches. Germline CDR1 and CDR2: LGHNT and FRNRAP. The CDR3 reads CASGFWDREDPYGYTF. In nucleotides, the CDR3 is TGTGCTAGTGGTTTCTGGGACAGGGAAGACCCCTATGGCTACACCTTC.

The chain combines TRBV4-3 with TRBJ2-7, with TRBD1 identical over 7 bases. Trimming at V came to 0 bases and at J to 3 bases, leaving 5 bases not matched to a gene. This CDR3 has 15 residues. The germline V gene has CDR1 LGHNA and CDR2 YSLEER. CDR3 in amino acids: CASSQDRTGFYEQYF. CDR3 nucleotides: TGCGCCAGCAGCCAAGATCGGACAGGCTTCTACGAGCAGTACTTC.

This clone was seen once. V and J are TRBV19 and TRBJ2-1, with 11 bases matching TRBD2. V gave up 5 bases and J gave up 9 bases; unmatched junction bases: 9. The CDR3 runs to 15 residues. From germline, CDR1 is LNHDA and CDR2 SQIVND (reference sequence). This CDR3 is CASSGPLAGDTEQFF. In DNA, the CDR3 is TGTGCCAGTAGTGGGCCACTAGCGGGAGATACTGAGCAGTTCTTC.

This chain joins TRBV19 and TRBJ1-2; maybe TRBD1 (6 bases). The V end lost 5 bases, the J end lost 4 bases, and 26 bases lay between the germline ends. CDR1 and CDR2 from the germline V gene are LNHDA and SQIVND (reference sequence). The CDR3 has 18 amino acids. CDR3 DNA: TGTGCCAGTAGTTTAAAAACAGGGAACCCCGGGGCCTTCTATGGCTACACCTTC. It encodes CASSLKTGNPGAFYGYTF.

The CDR3 loop is CASSSLAVNYGYTF. CDR3 coding DNA: TGTGCCAGCAGTTCCCTTGCAGTAAACTATGGCTACACCTTC. V is TRBV6-5 and J is TRBJ1-2; D remains unclear. CDR3 length: 14 residues. CDR1 and CDR2 from the germline V gene are MNHEY and SVGAGI. Trimming left V 4 bases short and J 2 bases short, with 11 bases between.

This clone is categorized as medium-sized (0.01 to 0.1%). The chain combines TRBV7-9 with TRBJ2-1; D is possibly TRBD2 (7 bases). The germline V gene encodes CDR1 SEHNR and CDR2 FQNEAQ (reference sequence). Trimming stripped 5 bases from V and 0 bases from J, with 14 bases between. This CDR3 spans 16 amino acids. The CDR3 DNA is TGTGCCAGCAGCCCTAGAGGGGGGGTCTCCTACAATGAGCAGTTCTTC. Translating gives CASSPRGGVSYNEQFF.

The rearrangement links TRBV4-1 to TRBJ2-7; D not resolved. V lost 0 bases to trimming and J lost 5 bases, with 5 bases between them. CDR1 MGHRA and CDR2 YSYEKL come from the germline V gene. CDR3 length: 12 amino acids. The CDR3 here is CASSQDENEQYF. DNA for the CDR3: TGCGCCAGCAGCCAAGATGAGAACGAGCAGTACTTC.

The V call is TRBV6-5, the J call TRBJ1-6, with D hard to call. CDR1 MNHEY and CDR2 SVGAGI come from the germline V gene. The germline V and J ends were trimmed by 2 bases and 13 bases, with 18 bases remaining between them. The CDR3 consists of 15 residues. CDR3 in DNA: TGTGCCAGCAGTTACGGCGCGGGGTTCAGGTTGCCCCTCCACTTT. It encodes CASSYGAGFRLPLHF.

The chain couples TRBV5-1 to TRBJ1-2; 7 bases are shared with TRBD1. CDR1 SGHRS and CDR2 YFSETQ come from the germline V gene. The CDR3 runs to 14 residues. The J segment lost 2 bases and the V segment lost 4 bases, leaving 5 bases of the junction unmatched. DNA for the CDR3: TGCGCCAGCAGCACTCCGACAGGGAACTATGGCTACACCTTC. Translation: CASSTPTGNYGYTF. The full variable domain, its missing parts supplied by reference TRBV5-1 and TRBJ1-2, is KAGVTQTPRYLIKTRGQQVTLSCSPISGHRSVSWYQQTPGQGLQFLFEYFSETQRNKGNFPGRFSGRQFSNSRSEMNVSTLELGDSALYLCASSTPTGNYGYTFGSGTRLTVV.

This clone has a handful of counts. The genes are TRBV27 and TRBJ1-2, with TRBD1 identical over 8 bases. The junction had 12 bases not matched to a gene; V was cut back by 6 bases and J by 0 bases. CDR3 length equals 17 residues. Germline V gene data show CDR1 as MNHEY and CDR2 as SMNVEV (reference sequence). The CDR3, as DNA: TGTGCCAGCAGCCCCGAGGACAGGGCGGGCTCTAACTATGGCTACACCTTC. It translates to CASSPEDRAGSNYGYTF.

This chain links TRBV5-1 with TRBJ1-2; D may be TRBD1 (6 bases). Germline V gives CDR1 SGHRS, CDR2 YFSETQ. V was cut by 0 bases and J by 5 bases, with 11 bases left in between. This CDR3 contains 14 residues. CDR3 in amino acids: CASSLEGDIYGYTF. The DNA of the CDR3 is TGCGCCAGCAGCTTGGAGGGGGACATTTATGGCTACACCTTC.

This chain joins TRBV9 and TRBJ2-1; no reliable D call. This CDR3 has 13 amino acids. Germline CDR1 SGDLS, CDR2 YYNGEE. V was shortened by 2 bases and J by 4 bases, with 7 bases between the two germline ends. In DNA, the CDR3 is TGTGCCAGCAGCGTCTATGTGTACAATGAGCAGTTCTTC. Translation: CASSVYVYNEQFF.

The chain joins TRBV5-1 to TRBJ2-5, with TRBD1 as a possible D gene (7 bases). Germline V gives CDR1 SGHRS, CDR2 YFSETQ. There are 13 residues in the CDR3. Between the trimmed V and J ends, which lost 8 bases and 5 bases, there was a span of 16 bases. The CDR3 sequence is CARCRGGGETQYF. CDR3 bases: TGCGCCAGGTGCCGAGGAGGGGGCGAGACCCAGTACTTC.

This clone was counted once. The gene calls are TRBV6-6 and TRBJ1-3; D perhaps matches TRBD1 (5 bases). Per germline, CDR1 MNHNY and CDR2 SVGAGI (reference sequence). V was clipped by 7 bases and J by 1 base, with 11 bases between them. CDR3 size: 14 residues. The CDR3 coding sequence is TGTGCCAGCACCCTAGGGGTATCTGGAAACACCATATATTTT. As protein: CASTLGVSGNTIYF.